The present TCR beta chain was sequenced within a study of radiotherapy plus CTLA-4 blockade in lung cancer. On the study more broadly: Objective responses arose in about 17% of patients, and 25% to 35% experienced disease control.

Findings and limits, study-wide: Reportedly, early blood T cell clone dynamics best predicted response, with interferon-beta.

On this clone: What it binds is unknown.

CDR1 is SGHRS and CDR2 is YFSETQ in the germline V gene. V was trimmed by 0 bases and J by 2 bases, leaving 9 bases between them. CDR3 length: 15 amino acids. Profiled with immunoSEQ multiplex PCR; TCRdb holds only in-frame clones, not every one. The sample gives approximately 95,000 clones, 82% of which show up once; around 3.6% is in the top ten. Material: peripheral blood, obtained from a patient treated with radiotherapy plus ipilimumab. V is TRBV5-1 and J is TRBJ2-1; D unresolved. This TCR came from a human donor with non-small cell lung cancer who had a partial response to radiotherapy plus ipilimumab. CDR3 sequence: CASSLAVIAYNEQFF. Written as DNA, the CDR3 is TGCGCCAGCAGCTTGGCGGTTATCGCCTACAATGAGCAGTTCTTC.